Below are 21 T cell receptor beta chains sequenced from a single sample in a study of CD8+ T cells in alopecia areata (dated by TCRdb to 2017 to 2018). The library was prepared using the immunoSEQ multiplex PCR assay. RNA was extracted from all samples and reverse transcribed into cDNA as template for TCR sequencing. The immuneACCESS repertoire file appears here via TCRdb, limited to in-frame rearrangements. These files lack a portion of the clones; in checked studies, under half of the deficit traces to unresolved V genes, and the cause of the others is not known. This sample is represented by about 97,000 clones; 41% of them were singletons. The top ten clones comprise roughly 1.3% of the sample. What was sequenced was CD4+ T cells sorted from blood. The receptors here all came from a human donor with alopecia areata.

The rearrangement uses TRBV7-9 and TRBJ1-2; the D gene is possibly TRBD1 (6 bases). The CDR3 totals 16 residues. Looked up from germline, CDR1 is SEHNR and CDR2 is FQNEAQ (reference sequence). Trimming pared 0 bases from V and 4 bases from J, leaving 15 bases between. DNA for the CDR3: TGTGCCAGCAGCTTAGCCAGAAGTGACAGGACCTATGGCTACACCTTC. It specifies CASSLARSDRTYGYTF.

This clone was counted a few times. The V gene is TRBV4-1, the J gene TRBJ2-5; 9 nucleotides agree with TRBD2. Germline V gene sequence: CDR1 MGHRA, CDR2 YSYEKL. The CDR3 totals 14 residues. Losses at the gene ends were 1 base for V and 3 bases for J; bases not matched to a gene: 0. The CDR3 loop is CASSQGLAEETQYF. The CDR3 coding sequence is TGCGCCAGCAGCCAAGGACTAGCGGAAGAGACCCAGTACTTC.

This clone was counted many times. The chain links TRBV28 to TRBJ1-1; D gene ambiguous. The CDR3 loop spans 13 amino acids. Germline loops: CDR1 MDHEN, CDR2 SYDVKM. V dropped 6 bases and J dropped 10 bases, with 18 bases sitting between them. In nucleotides, the CDR3 is TGTGCCAGCAGAACGATGTTGCGGGTCGGAGCTTTCTTT. Translated: CASRTMLRVGAFF.

This sequence joins TRBV18 and TRBJ2-7, with 7 positions matching TRBD1. This CDR3 is built from 15 residues. CDR1 is KGHSH, CDR2 LQKENI, per germline. V lost 4 bases to trimming and J lost 5 bases; unmatched junction nucleotides: 11. The CDR3 sequence is CASSQGAVEQHEQYF. The CDR3 DNA sequence: TGTGCCAGCTCACAGGGGGCGGTTGAACAGCACGAGCAGTACTTC.

The table lists this clone with a few counts. The V and J genes are TRBV18 and TRBJ1-2; maybe TRBD1 (6 bases). CDR1 and CDR2 from the germline V gene are KGHSH and LQKENI. Trimming removed 3 bases from V and 4 bases from J, with 15 bases in between. The CDR3 runs 15 residues. CDR3 coding DNA: TGTGCCAGCTCACCCGAAATGGGGGCCGGCTATGGCTACACCTTC. As protein: CASSPEMGAGYGYTF.

The DNA for the CDR3 is TGTGCCTGGAGTGGACAGATCCAAGAGACCCAGTACTTC. This encodes CAWSGQIQETQYF. J is TRBJ2-5 and V is TRBV30; TRBD1 is a possible D gene (5 bases). This CDR3 is built from 13 residues. CDR1 and CDR2 from the germline V gene are GTSNPN and SVGIG (reference sequence). Trimming removed 1 base at V and 1 base at J, with 7 bases between.

The J gene is TRBJ2-1, the V gene TRBV10-3; D possibly corresponds to TRBD2 (6 bases). Germline V gene data show CDR1 as ENHRY and CDR2 as SYGVKD. This CDR3 is 14 amino acids long. V was shortened by 8 bases and J by 2 bases, with 13 bases between the two germline ends. CDR3 DNA: TGTGCCATCGGGGCGGGGAAAGCCTACAATGAGCAGTTCTTC. It codes for CAIGAGKAYNEQFF.

Only a few counts were recorded for this clone. This chain connects TRBV7-2 to TRBJ2-3, with 11 bases fitting TRBD2. The junction had 12 bases not matched to a gene; V was cut back by 3 bases and J by 1 base. The CDR3 sequence is 19 residues long. Germline V gene sequence: CDR1 SGHTA, CDR2 FQGNSA. CDR3 coding DNA: TGTGCCAGCAGCTTCCCCCCCCCAACTAGCGGGAGAGGCACAGATACGCAGTATTTT. It is translated as CASSFPPPTSGRGTDTQYF.

The chain uses TRBV28 and TRBJ2-7; no clear D gene. The CDR3 is 12 amino acids. Germline V gene sequence: CDR1 MDHEN, CDR2 SYDVKM. V was pared by 4 bases and J by 3 bases, with 7 bases between. The CDR3 nucleotides read TGTGCCAGCAGTTCCCGATTCTACGAGCAGTACTTC. Translating gives CASSSRFYEQYF.

V gene TRBV7-2 combines with J gene TRBJ2-4, with 8 bases that match TRBD2. The CDR3 consists of 19 residues. Germline CDR1 and CDR2: SGHTA and FQGNSA. V lost 5 bases and J lost 2; bases outside the gene matches: 17. CDR3 region: CASSARVGSGRNTKNIQYF. The CDR3 DNA sequence: TGTGCCAGCAGCGCCCGGGTGGGAAGCGGGAGAAACACCAAAAACATTCAGTACTTC.

This clone was found a few times. The chain joins TRBV4-3 to TRBJ2-2; 8 bases match TRBD1. The germline V gene encodes CDR1 LGHNA and CDR2 YSLEER. After removal of 5 bases from V and 7 bases from J, the junction contained 6 bases not matched to a gene. The CDR3 length is 14 residues. The CDR3 DNA is TGCGCCAGCAGCTGGACAGGGACGGACGGGGAGCTGTTTTTT. Translation gives CASSWTGTDGELFF.

There are a few counts of this clone. The V call is TRBV29-1, the J call TRBJ2-2; 15 bases align to TRBD2. The V and J ends lost 3 bases and 6 bases, in that order; junction bases with no gene match: 11. Germline values: CDR1 SQVTM, CDR2 ANQGSEA. This CDR3 spans 18 amino acids. The DNA for the CDR3 is TGCAGCGTTGACGGGGGGGCCTGGACTAGCGGGAGGGCCGGGGAGCTGTTTTTT. This codes for CSVDGGAWTSGRAGELFF.

This chain links TRBV28 with TRBJ2-3, with 7 bases aligning to TRBD2. J lost 1 base, V lost 5 bases, and 3 bases had no gene match. Germline loops: CDR1 MDHEN, CDR2 SYDVKM. This CDR3 is 14 amino acids long. CDR3: CASSTRGGTDTQYF. In nucleotides, the CDR3 is TGTGCCAGCAGTACCCGGGGGGGCACAGATACGCAGTATTTT.

This clone was detected a few times. The chain has TRBV5-5 and TRBJ2-5, with D perhaps assigned TRBD1 or TRBD2 (5 bases each). Trimming cost V 1 base and J 5 bases, with 15 bases left between them. The germline gives CDR1 SGHKS, CDR2 YYEKEE (reference sequence). CDR3 size: 15 residues. The CDR3 DNA sequence: TGTGCCAGCAGCTTGCCTTCCGGGACCGGGGAGACCCAGTACTTC. Translation gives CASSLPSGTGETQYF.

The chain is built from TRBV29-1 and TRBJ1-2; D gene ambiguous. Per germline, CDR1 SQVTM and CDR2 ANQGSEA. The V end lost 4 bases, the J end lost 0 bases, and 12 bases lay between the germline ends. The CDR3 runs to 14 residues. CDR3 residues: CSVAPRLANYGYTF. The CDR3 nucleotides are TGCAGCGTTGCCCCAAGGTTAGCTAACTATGGCTACACCTTC.

V is TRBV5-4 and J is TRBJ2-5; weak D call: TRBD2 (6 bases). The CDR3 length is 14 residues. Germline V gene data show CDR1 as SGHNT and CDR2 as YYREEE (reference sequence). Trimming cost V 1 base and J 1 base, with 8 bases left between them. The CDR3 nucleotides are TGTGCCAGCAGCTTGAGCGGGCGCCAAGAGACCCAGTACTTC. Translated, it gives CASSLSGRQETQYF.

This clone has only a few counts. Here the CDR3 DNA reads TGCAGCGTCGGGACAGGGGGCCGAGGCTACACCTTC. Protein sequence: CSVGTGGRGYTF. The rearrangement links TRBV29-1 to TRBJ1-2, with TRBD1 identical over 12 bases. Losses at the gene ends were 6 bases for V and 8 bases for J; bases not matched to a gene: 4. The CDR3 spans 12 residues. CDR1 is SQVTM and CDR2 is ANQGSEA in the germline V gene.

This chain joins TRBV5-1 and TRBJ1-1; 7 positions agree with TRBD1. Losses at the gene ends were 4 bases for V and 4 bases for J; bases not matched to a gene: 7. The CDR3 spans 14 residues. Germline CDR1 reads SGHRS; CDR2 reads YFSETQ. The CDR3 DNA follows: TGCGCCAGCAGCCATGGGACAGAAGTCACTGAAGCTTTCTTT. Translating gives CASSHGTEVTEAFF.

This chain uses TRBV7-9 with TRBJ1-6, with D perhaps matching TRBD1 (5 bases). The CDR3 spans 15 residues. CDR1 is SEHNR, CDR2 FQNEAQ, per germline (reference sequence). V dropped 5 bases and J dropped 7 bases, with 15 bases sitting between them. CDR3 DNA sequence: TGTGCCAGCAGCCAAGGGGTCATAGGGAATTCACCCCTCCACTTT. Its protein is CASSQGVIGNSPLHF.

The CDR3 is CASRQGNYEQYF. The CDR3, as DNA: TGTGCCAGCCGACAGGGGAACTACGAGCAGTACTTC. This chain connects TRBV27 to TRBJ2-7; 8 positions match TRBD1. J was trimmed by 3 bases and V by 8 bases; bases with no gene match: 3. The germline CDR1 and CDR2 sequences are MNHEY and SMNVEV (reference sequence). The CDR3 contains 12 residues.

The CDR3 DNA reads TGTGCCAGCAGCTTATATCTAGCGGGCCAAGAGACCCAGTACTTC. This encodes CASSLYLAGQETQYF. The chain uses TRBV7-2 and TRBJ2-5, with TRBD2 matching 8 bases. Per germline, CDR1 SGHTA and CDR2 FQGNSA. CDR3 size: 15 residues. J was trimmed by 1 base and V by 2 bases; bases with no gene match: 3.